The 26 T cell receptor beta chains below were found in one sample sequenced in a study of T cell responses to AZD1222 COVID-19 vaccine. This table comes from immunoSEQ multiplex PCR, and its TCRdb copy is limited to in-frame clones, with some not included. The table lists roughly 120,000 clones, roughly 86% of them singletons. Source: peripheral blood, taken 28 days after the second AZD1222 dose. The receptors come from an adult who received the AZD1222 COVID-19 vaccine.

The chain combines TRBV6-1 with TRBJ2-3; no clear D. Germline CDR1 is MNHNS and CDR2 is SASEGT. Trimming took off 2 bases at V and 2 bases at J, with 11 bases between the two ends. The CDR3 extends over 15 amino acids. The CDR3 bases are TGTGCCAGCAGTGAATCAGTTAGGGTCACAGATACGCAGTATTTT. Its protein is CASSESVRVTDTQYF.

The chain combines TRBV30 with TRBJ1-3, with no clear D. Trimming removed 1 base at V and 0 bases at J, with 13 bases between. This CDR3 comprises 16 residues. Germline V gene data show CDR1 as GTSNPN and CDR2 as SVGIG (reference sequence). CDR3 region: CAWSGGRQYSGNTIYF. For the CDR3, the DNA is TGTGCCTGGAGTGGGGGTCGGCAGTACTCTGGAAACACCATATATTTT.

The chain uses TRBV4-3 and TRBJ2-3; 9 bases are a match to TRBD2. The CDR3 has 17 amino acids. From germline, CDR1 is LGHNA and CDR2 YSLEER. V shed 0 bases, J shed 8 bases, and the junction held 12 bases outside the gene matches. The CDR3 sequence: CASSQDQPSGGLGTQYF. For the CDR3, the DNA is TGCGCCAGCAGCCAAGATCAGCCCAGCGGGGGGTTGGGTACGCAGTATTTT.

V is TRBV30 and J is TRBJ2-3, with D unclear. V lost 0 bases to trimming and J lost 9 bases, with 10 bases between them. Germline-derived CDR1 and CDR2 are GTSNPN and SVGIG (reference sequence). The CDR3 sequence is 12 residues long. The chain's CDR3 is CAWSVPETTQYF. In nucleotides, the CDR3 is TGTGCCTGGAGTGTACCTGAGACGACGCAGTATTTT. Full variable domain (missing parts from reference TRBV30 and TRBJ2-3): SQTIHQWPATLVQPVGSPLSLECTVEGTSNPNLYWYRQAAGRGLQLLFYSVGIGQISSEVPQNLSASRPQDRQFILSSKKLLLSDSGFYLCAWSVPETTQYFGPGTRLTVL.

V is TRBV5-6 and J is TRBJ1-2; D remains ambiguous. The CDR3 has 12 amino acids. V lost 0 bases and J lost 5, with 5 bases in between. Germline CDR1 reads SGHDT; CDR2 reads YYEEEE. CDR3 DNA: TGTGCCAGCAGCTTGGGGACGTATGGCTACACCTTC. It yields the protein CASSLGTYGYTF.

The rearrangement links TRBV7-2 to TRBJ1-4; 7 bases agree with TRBD1. V was pared by 5 bases and J by 4 bases, with 4 bases of the junction left unmatched. This CDR3 region has 14 residues. Germline V lookup: CDR1 SGHTA, CDR2 FQGNSA. The CDR3 spells CASSPGTVNEKLFF. Written as DNA, the CDR3 is TGTGCCAGCAGCCCAGGGACAGTTAATGAAAAACTGTTTTTT.

V gene TRBV19 combines with J gene TRBJ1-5; perhaps TRBD1 as D (5 bases). From germline, CDR1 is LNHDA and CDR2 SQIVND (reference sequence). Trimming removed 3 bases at V and 5 bases at J, with 11 bases between. There are 14 residues in the CDR3. The CDR3 region is CASSISSGDQPQHF. The DNA of the CDR3 is TGTGCCAGTAGTATTTCCTCGGGGGATCAGCCCCAGCATTTT.

The chain joins TRBV3-1 (or the pseudogene TRBV3-2) to TRBJ2-4; no definite D call. This CDR3 has 14 amino acids. Germline CDR1 and CDR2: LGHDT and YNNKEL (reference sequence). V shed 4 bases and J shed 7 bases, with 14 bases lying between them. The CDR3 sequence is CASSPLGRWNIQYF. The CDR3 region has the DNA TGTGCCAGCAGCCCCTTAGGTCGGTGGAACATTCAGTACTTC.

The V and J genes are TRBV30 and TRBJ2-7; D might be TRBD1 (6 bases). The V gene's germline CDR1 is GTSNPN and CDR2 SVGIG (reference sequence). The CDR3 length is 13 residues. V was trimmed by 8 bases and J by 7 bases, leaving 21 bases between them. The CDR3 coding sequence is TGTGCCCTGAGAGGGGGTCCTGTCGGTGAGCAGTACTTC. Translation gives CALRGGPVGEQYF.

V usage is TRBV18 and J usage is TRBJ1-5; 10 bases line up with TRBD1. CDR3 length: 16 amino acids. Germline CDR1 is KGHSH and CDR2 is LQKENI. V trimming: 3 bases; J trimming: 1 base; junction bases outside the gene matches: 3. The chain's CDR3 is CASSPGQGFSNQPQHF. In DNA form, the CDR3 reads TGTGCCAGCTCACCGGGACAGGGGTTCAGCAATCAGCCCCAGCATTTT.

The chain links TRBV18 to TRBJ2-5; D is tentatively TRBD1 or TRBD2 (7 bases each). The CDR3 spans 13 residues. Per germline, CDR1 KGHSH and CDR2 LQKENI. Trimming took off 8 bases at V and 1 base at J, with 11 bases between the two ends. CDR3 region: CASQGGFQETQYF. For the CDR3, the DNA is TGTGCCAGCCAGGGGGGGTTCCAAGAGACCCAGTACTTC.

The rearrangement links TRBV4-1 to TRBJ1-2; TRBD1 aligns across 7 bases. After removal of 2 bases from V and 4 bases from J, the junction contained 4 bases not matched to a gene. Germline CDR1 MGHRA, CDR2 YSYEKL. This CDR3 contains 14 residues. The CDR3, as DNA: TGCGCCAGCAGCCAAATGACAGGGAGCTATGGCTACACCTTC. It codes for CASSQMTGSYGYTF.

The J gene is TRBJ2-7, the V gene TRBV7-2; 9 nucleotides agree with TRBD2. J was trimmed by 2 bases and V by 5 bases; bases with no gene match: 4. Germline loops: CDR1 SGHTA, CDR2 FQGNSA. CDR3 length: 14 residues. CDR3 sequence: CASSNSGGPYEQYF. The DNA of the CDR3 is TGTGCCAGCAGCAATAGCGGGGGCCCCTACGAGCAGTACTTC.

This chain connects TRBV30 to TRBJ1-2; D is uncertain. Germline loops: CDR1 GTSNPN, CDR2 SVGIG (reference sequence). The CDR3 loop spans 13 amino acids. Trimming cost V 0 bases and J 7 bases, with 12 bases left between them. The CDR3 sequence is CAWSVGLLGGYTF. DNA for the CDR3: TGTGCCTGGAGTGTAGGTCTTCTGGGTGGCTACACCTTC.

This clone was counted a single time. The V gene is TRBV10-1, the J gene TRBJ1-2; maybe TRBD1 (6 bases). The CDR3 sequence is 13 residues long. Deletions cut 6 bases from V and 6 bases from J, with 14 bases between. In germline, CDR1 is WNHNN, CDR2 SYGVQD (reference sequence). CDR3 nucleotide sequence: TGCGCCAGCAGCCCCGACAGGTTCGATGGCTACACCTTC. This gives the protein CASSPDRFDGYTF.

The CDR3 bases are TGTGCCAGCAGTGGGACCTGGAACACTGAAGCTTTCTTT. It encodes CASSGTWNTEAFF. The V and J genes are TRBV12-3 or TRBV12-4 and TRBJ1-1, with a weak D call TRBD1 (5 bases). CDR3 length: 13 residues. Trimming removed 5 bases at V and 1 base at J, with 8 bases between.

This chain uses TRBV27 with TRBJ2-3, with 10 bases aligning to TRBD1. V lost 7 bases, J lost 1 base, and 11 bases stayed unmatched. The CDR3 length is 17 residues. CDR1 is MNHEY, CDR2 SMNVEV, per germline (reference sequence). The CDR3, as DNA: TGTGCCAGCACCCGACAGGGGGCGATCTGGGGCACAGATACGCAGTATTTT. Amino acid sequence: CASTRQGAIWGTDTQYF.

The V and J genes are TRBV6-5 and TRBJ2-6; D not certain. The germline V and J ends were trimmed by 4 bases and 0 bases, with 7 bases remaining between them. This CDR3 contains 15 residues. Germline CDR1 is MNHEY and CDR2 is SVGAGI. The CDR3 region is CASSSYSSGANVLTF. For the CDR3, the DNA is TGTGCCAGCAGTTCCTACAGCTCTGGGGCCAACGTCCTGACTTTC.

This clone has just one count. The chain is built from TRBV20-1 and TRBJ2-1; tentative D call: TRBD2 (6 bases). CDR3 size: 12 residues. V was trimmed by 3 bases and J by 5 bases, leaving 8 bases between them. Germline V lookup: CDR1 DFQATT, CDR2 SNEGSKA (reference sequence). CDR3 nucleotides: TGCAGTGCTAGTCGACTAGACAATGAGCAGTTCTTC. This sequence encodes CSASRLDNEQFF.

The rearrangement links TRBV6-6 to TRBJ1-2; 8 bases line up with TRBD1. After removal of 7 bases from V and 5 bases from J, the junction contained 15 bases not matched to a gene. Germline CDR1 MNHNY, CDR2 SVGAGI (reference sequence). CDR3 length: 16 amino acids. CDR3 coding DNA: TGTGCCAGCATCCCCCCCGGGACAGGAGGTTCTTATGGCTACACCTTC. Its translation: CASIPPGTGGSYGYTF.

This chain joins TRBV5-1 and TRBJ2-1; D ambiguous. The CDR3 runs to 14 residues. The germline V gene encodes CDR1 SGHRS and CDR2 YFSETQ. The V and J ends lost 0 bases and 2 bases respectively, with 6 bases between them. This CDR3 is CASSLGDTYNEQFF. CDR3 bases: TGCGCCAGCAGCTTGGGGGATACCTACAATGAGCAGTTCTTC.

The chain uses TRBV10-2 and TRBJ2-7; 9 nucleotides align to TRBD1. The CDR3 is 13 residues long. V lost 9 bases and J lost 3; bases outside the gene matches: 6. CDR1 WSHSY and CDR2 SAAADI come from the germline V gene. Here the CDR3 DNA reads TGCGCCAGTACTCCGGGACAGGGCTACGAGCAGTACTTC. It codes for CASTPGQGYEQYF.

The CDR3 region has the DNA TGCGCCAGCAGTGAGTCGAATCTAGCGGGAGCCCTGAGCTCCTACAATGAGCAGTTCTTC. It translates to CASSESNLAGALSSYNEQFF. The V call is TRBV10-2, the J call TRBJ2-1, with 10 bases aligning to TRBD2. Germline values: CDR1 WSHSY, CDR2 SAAADI. V was pared by 0 bases and J by 0 bases, with 11 bases of the junction left unmatched. This CDR3 is built from 20 residues.

The CDR3 DNA reads as TGTGCCAGTAGTATAGGACCCGCGAAGGGCAATGAGCAGTTCTTC. Its translation: CASSIGPAKGNEQFF. The chain combines TRBV19 with TRBJ2-1; the D is unclear. CDR3 size: 15 residues. CDR1 and CDR2 (germline): LNHDA, SQIVND (reference sequence). V was pared by 1 base and J by 6 bases, with 13 bases between.

The chain links TRBV5-1 to TRBJ1-1, with D uncertain. The CDR3 loop spans 13 amino acids. The germline CDR1 and CDR2 sequences are SGHRS and YFSETQ. V lost 4 bases, J lost 0 bases, and 7 bases lay in between. This CDR3 reads CASSLSMNTEAFF. In DNA form, the CDR3 reads TGCGCCAGCAGCCTATCAATGAACACTGAAGCTTTCTTT.

This clone was seen only once. The genes are TRBV11-2 and TRBJ2-7; 11 nucleotides agree with TRBD2. Trimming removed 2 bases from V and 5 bases from J; junction bases left unmatched: 11. The CDR3 sequence is 17 residues long. Per germline, CDR1 SGHAT and CDR2 FQNNGV. The CDR3: CASSLRALAGGIDEQYF. The CDR3 DNA follows: TGTGCCAGCAGCTTAAGGGCTCTAGCGGGGGGAATAGACGAGCAGTACTTC.